This TCR beta chain was found in a study of blood T cells in healthy people across ages. At the level of the study: When template switching was applied, about one barcoded beta molecule was captured per two T cells.

Study-level findings and limits: Across the age range, TCR beta diversity per million T cells fell in a roughly linear way.

CDR3 length equals 14 residues. Germline assignment: CDR1 MDHEN and CDR2 SYDVKM. The V gene lost 3 bases and the J gene lost 7 bases, with 12 bases spanning the gap. Through a sample-barcoded 5' primer and a J-beta primer mix, a second PCR was run for roughly 7 to 12 cycles. Every cDNA molecule carried a tag from a template-switch adaptor bearing 12 random nucleotides. TCRdb re-called the 5' RACE reads with MiXCR, one entry per CDR3 protein. The sample shows more than 500,000 distinct CDR3 sequences, roughly a quarter of them seen only once. In this sample, this clonotype turned up a few times. What it binds is not known. The same data also went into a second study, on T cells of mothers and their children.

This chain connects TRBV28 to TRBJ2-2; either TRBD1 or TRBD2 may fit D (6 bases each). The clonotype comes from a boy younger than 10 in good health. Sequencing was performed on blood. In DNA form, the CDR3 reads TGTGCCAGCAGTTTGACGGGGGCCGGCGGGGAGCTGTTTTTT. It encodes CASSLTGAGGELFF.